The 10 T cell receptor beta chains given below trace back to one sample, sequenced in a study of blood T cell repertoires in COVID-19 (TCRdb year 2020). To prepare the library, the immunoSEQ multiplex PCR assay was applied. The clones in this table, taken by TCRdb from immuneACCESS, are in-frame only. Not every clone is retained; where verified, under half of the shortfall comes from an unresolved V gene, and the cause of the rest is unknown. The sample records roughly 34,000 clones, approximately 80% of which are singletons. The ten largest account for 14% of the sample. The sample consisted of peripheral blood. Source of these receptors: a woman in her seventies with acute or convalescent COVID-19.

This clone has more than one count but fewer than ten. The V call is TRBV11-2, the J call TRBJ1-6; TRBD1 agrees at 7 bases. This CDR3 comprises 13 residues. Germline-derived CDR1 and CDR2 are SGHAT and FQNNGV. With 5 bases clipped from V and 8 bases from J, the junction kept 3 bases outside the gene matches. The CDR3 bases are TGTGCCAGCAGCCCCGGACAGGATTCACCCCTCCACTTT. Its protein is CASSPGQDSPLHF.

The V gene is TRBV29-1, the J gene TRBJ2-5; a weak D match, TRBD1 (5 bases). V was pared by 4 bases and J by 8 bases, with 17 bases between. The CDR3 extends over 13 amino acids. In germline, CDR1 is SQVTM, CDR2 ANQGSEA. The CDR3 here is CSVATVGRSTQYF. The CDR3 DNA follows: TGCAGCGTTGCGACAGTGGGAAGGAGCACCCAGTACTTC.

The chain joins TRBV6-5 to TRBJ1-2; 9 nucleotides align to TRBD1. The CDR3 covers 15 residues. Germline V gene sequence: CDR1 MNHEY, CDR2 SVGAGI. The V gene end was trimmed by 6 bases and the J gene end by 8 bases; junction bases not matched to a gene: 13. CDR3 sequence: CASRTGTGILGGYTF. For the CDR3, the DNA is TGTGCCAGCAGGACCGGGACAGGGATTTTAGGAGGCTACACCTTC.

CDR3 DNA: TGTGCCAGCAGCTTAGATCTGACAGGGTACGAGCAGTACTTC. It translates to CASSLDLTGYEQYF. The rearrangement uses TRBV11-2 and TRBJ2-7; 7 nucleotides line up with TRBD1. CDR1 is SGHAT and CDR2 is FQNNGV in the germline V gene. With 0 bases clipped from V and 4 bases from J, the junction kept 3 bases outside the gene matches. The CDR3 spans 14 residues.

In the case of this clone: Sequence at one end of the junction differs from germline and may be a read error. The chain joins TRBV7-7 to TRBJ2-3; D possibly corresponds to TRBD2 (5 bases). The germline CDR1 and CDR2 sequences are SSHAT and FNYEAQ (reference sequence). CDR3 length: 15 residues. In DNA, the CDR3 is TGTGCTAGCAGCTTAACCGGGATACTCACAGATACGCAGTATTTT. This encodes CASSLTGILTDTQYF. Full variable domain (missing parts from reference TRBV7-7 and TRBJ2-3): GAGVSQSPRYKVTKRGQDVTLRCDPISSHATLYWYQQALGQGPEFLTYFNYEAQPDKSGLPSDRFSAERPEGSISTLTIQRTEQRDSAMYRCASSLTGILTDTQYFGPGTRLTVL.

The chain joins TRBV7-8 to TRBJ1-1; D ambiguous. CDR3 length: 14 amino acids. Trimming pared 1 base from V and 2 bases from J, leaving 8 bases between. Germline lookup yields CDR1 SGHVS and CDR2 FQNEAQ. This chain's CDR3 is CASSLDPVNTEAFF. The CDR3, as DNA: TGTGCCAGCAGCTTAGACCCAGTAAACACTGAAGCTTTCTTT.

V and J are TRBV24-1 and TRBJ2-3, with TRBD1 identical over 7 bases. V shed 3 bases and J 2 bases; nucleotides not matched to a gene: 4. The CDR3 consists of 15 residues. Germline V gene lookup returns CDR1 KGHDR and CDR2 SFDVKD. The CDR3 nucleotides read TGTGCCACCAGTGATGGACAGGTGCACACAGATACGCAGTATTTT. Its translation is CATSDGQVHTDTQYF.

This chain connects TRBV27 to TRBJ2-1; the match to TRBD2 covers 10 bases. V shed 4 bases and J 3 bases; nucleotides not matched to a gene: 3. The CDR3 has 15 amino acids. CDR1 is MNHEY, CDR2 SMNVEV, per germline (reference sequence). This CDR3 is CASSSGTSVYNEQFF. In DNA, the CDR3 is TGTGCCAGCAGTTCCGGGACTAGCGTCTACAATGAGCAGTTCTTC.

The chain uses TRBV7-9 and TRBJ2-7, with 10 bases identical to TRBD2. The CDR3 has 16 amino acids. Germline lookup yields CDR1 SEHNR and CDR2 FQNEAQ (reference sequence). Trimming at V came to 8 bases and at J to 0 bases, leaving 10 bases not matched to a gene. Here the CDR3 reads CASRSLSGGDSYEQYF. CDR3 bases: TGTGCCAGCCGATCACTGAGCGGGGGGGACTCCTACGAGCAGTACTTC.

CDR3 protein: CASSDQGEVREQYF. CDR3 coding DNA: TGTGCCAGCAGTGATCAGGGGGAGGTTCGAGAGCAGTACTTC. V is TRBV25-1 and J is TRBJ2-7; D might be TRBD1 (7 bases). Trimming left V 3 bases short and J 7 bases short, with 16 bases between. CDR1 and CDR2 (germline): MGHDK, SYGVNS. The CDR3 length is 14 residues.